This T cell receptor (beta chain) was documented in a study of cytotoxic CD8 clonotypes in ibrutinib-treated CLL. Whole-study context: Of a cohort that held some twelve relapsed/refractory and 15 treatment-naive patients, about 18 were IGHV unmutated.

Repertoires were generated with immunoSEQ multiplex PCR, while TCRdb's copy carries only in-frame clones and drops some. Among around 310,000 clones listed, about 77% were seen once. Frozen-stored PBMCs produced approximately 2 micrograms of genomic DNA for TCR beta libraries. Per germline, CDR1 MNHEY and CDR2 SVGAGI. The CDR3 contains 10 residues. V was clipped by 5 bases and J by 7 bases, with 3 bases between them. Overall study results and limits: Samples from sustained-remission and progressing patients were taken at different times. There were few public clonotypes, and on treatment they contracted or stayed stable.

This clone has a single count. Its antigen remains unknown. The source material was PBMCs, sampled before ibrutinib treatment. The TCR originated in a human donor with chronic lymphocytic leukemia. V is TRBV6-5 and J is TRBJ2-1, with no clear D. The CDR3: CASSANEQFF. The CDR3 DNA is TGTGCCAGCAGTGCGAATGAGCAGTTCTTC.